This paragraph reports one TCR beta chain. Its specificity is unknown. These data originate in a study of T cells after yellow fever vaccination. The CDR3 totals 16 residues. Germline V gene sequence: CDR1 SGHTA, CDR2 FQGNSA. The germline V and J ends were trimmed by 5 bases and 6 bases, with 20 bases remaining between them. From the 5' RACE reads, TCRdb called clonotypes with MiXCR, one entry per CDR3 protein. The sample has around 350,000 distinct CDR3 sequences, more than 5.5% seen once. Study conclusions and caveats: Most clones from primary vaccination resurfaced after the booster (around 97% CD4, about 91% CD8).

The clonotype was recovered from a man aged 25 to 40 who received the YFV17D yellow fever vaccine. Here the sequenced sample was PBMCs, taken 5 days after the yellow fever booster vaccination. J is TRBJ2-1 and V is TRBV7-2; D might be TRBD1 (5 bases). The CDR3 DNA reads TGTGCCAGCAGCCCCCGGCCAGGGAAACTTTGCAATGAGCAGTTCTTC. This sequence encodes CASSPRPGKLCNEQFF.